This T cell receptor beta chain was retrieved from a study of glioma-infiltrating T cells. General observations from the study: CDR3 overlap between tissue and blood was very small. Tissue-blood divergence was below expectation in non-neoplastic patients, above in gliomas.

The iRepertoire nested amplicon-rescue multiplex PCR amplified TCR alpha and beta CDR3s from RNA. Input was roughly 95-450 ng of tissue mRNA or PBMC total RNA. TCRdb reanalysed the multiplex PCR reads using MiXCR and keeps one entry per CDR3 protein. The data hold over 15,000 distinct CDR3 sequences, with 58% observed a single time. A note on this clonotype: Its antigen is as yet unknown. A much larger clonotype is one base distant, so this may be a read error.

With 3 bases clipped from V and 3 bases from J, the junction kept 5 bases outside the gene matches. The germline CDR1 and CDR2 sequences are SGDLS and YYNGEE. The CDR3 is 15 amino acids. The chain couples TRBV9 to TRBJ1-3; the match to TRBD1 covers 8 bases. The sample consisted of glioma tissue, nonneoplastic brain tissue, or PBMCs (not recorded which). The receptor comes from a human donor with low-grade glioma or glioblastoma, undergoing nonglioma brain surgery, or in good health (not recorded which). The CDR3 loop is CASSADRELGNTIYF. In DNA, the CDR3 is TGTGCCAGCAGCGCGGACAGGGAGCTTGGAAACACCATATATTTT.